Sequencing of this TCR beta chain was carried out in a study of blood T cell repertoires in COVID-19. Study-wide context: Sites across the United States, Italy and Spain contributed samples from acute and convalescent COVID-19.

Source study methods: It was from reference gene primer amplification that nucleated cell counts were estimated. TCRdb's copy holds only in-frame clones and misses some; the assay was immunoSEQ multiplex PCR. V, J and clone size are those of that table, while D and trimming were read from the DNA. The sample lists tens of thousands of clones; about 91% were seen once. The CDR3 runs to 15 residues. CDR1 and CDR2 (germline): MNHEY, SMNVEV (reference sequence). Deletions cut 4 bases from V and 0 bases from J, with 12 bases between. Sequenced input: peripheral blood. This sequence originates from a man aged 60-69 years with active COVID-19. The chain has TRBV27 and TRBJ1-2; D remains ambiguous. The CDR3 nucleotides read TGTGCCAGCAGTTCGGCAGGTGTCCCTAACTATGGCTACACCTTC. This encodes CASSSAGVPNYGYTF.